The 23 T cell receptor beta chains below all came from one sample that was sequenced in a study of blood T cell repertoires in COVID-19. The table came from immunoSEQ multiplex PCR; TCRdb's copy has only in-frame clones and leaves some out. Among 100,000 to 150,000 clones, around nine tenths were seen once, and the ten largest hold roughly 7.6%. Sequences were obtained from peripheral blood. The receptors come from a man in his forties or fifties with acute or convalescent COVID-19.

The J gene is TRBJ2-5, the V gene TRBV5-5; no firm D call. From germline, CDR1 is SGHKS and CDR2 YYEKEE (reference sequence). CDR3 length: 13 residues. Trimming took off 2 bases at V and 2 bases at J, with 7 bases between the two ends. The CDR3 loop reads CASSLLRQETQYF. The CDR3 DNA reads as TGTGCCAGCAGCTTACTGAGGCAAGAGACCCAGTACTTC.

This chain links TRBV7-9 with TRBJ2-7, with 9 bases fitting TRBD1. Germline V gene data show CDR1 as SEHNR and CDR2 as FQNEAQ (reference sequence). V lost 3 bases to trimming and J lost 0 bases; unmatched junction nucleotides: 9. The CDR3 sequence is 17 residues long. The CDR3 nucleotides are TGTGCCAGCAGCTTGGGGACAGGGTTTACGAGCTCCTACGAGCAGTACTTC. Its protein product is CASSLGTGFTSSYEQYF.

The V call is TRBV7-9, the J call TRBJ2-3, with 10 bases fitting TRBD2. The CDR3 contains 17 residues. V lost 1 base to trimming and J lost 1 base; unmatched junction nucleotides: 5. The germline CDR1 and CDR2 sequences are SEHNR and FQNEAQ (reference sequence). The CDR3 DNA reads as TGTGCCAGCAGCTTAGGGCGTACTAGCGGGGGCACAGATACGCAGTATTTT. This translates into CASSLGRTSGGTDTQYF.

This CDR3 is CASSSGTGLNGYTF. CDR3 DNA sequence: TGTGCCAGCAGTTCCGGGACAGGGTTAAACGGCTACACCTTC. This chain uses TRBV7-9 with TRBJ1-2, with 9 positions matching TRBD1. V shed 6 bases, J shed 8 bases, and the junction held 10 bases outside the gene matches. CDR3 length equals 14 residues. The V gene's germline CDR1 is SEHNR and CDR2 FQNEAQ (reference sequence).

CDR3 in amino acids: CASGGSGRARSTDTQYF. The DNA for the CDR3 is TGTGCCAGCGGCGGGAGCGGGAGGGCCCGTAGCACAGATACGCAGTATTTT. V gene TRBV11-2 combines with J gene TRBJ2-3, with 10 bases fitting TRBD2. J lost 0 bases, V lost 8 bases, and 11 bases had no gene match. From germline, CDR1 is SGHAT and CDR2 FQNNGV. The CDR3 is made up of 17 amino acids.

The chain uses TRBV30 and TRBJ1-4, with 7 bases that match TRBD1. J lost 1 base, V lost 2 bases, and 7 bases had no gene match. CDR3 length equals 16 residues. The germline gives CDR1 GTSNPN, CDR2 SVGIG (reference sequence). The DNA of the CDR3 is TGTGCCTGGAGTCAGCCAGGGGGGAAAACTAATGAAAAACTGTTTTTT. Its translation: CAWSQPGGKTNEKLFF.

CDR3 coding DNA: TGTGCCAGCAGCAAAGAAAGGGTCCGGACTAGCGGGAGATATAATGAGCAGTTCTTC. It encodes CASSKERVRTSGRYNEQFF. V usage is TRBV21-1 and J usage is TRBJ2-1; TRBD2 is the table's D call and was not checked against the DNA. TRBV21-1 is listed as a pseudogene. CDR3 size: 19 residues.

J is TRBJ1-2 and V is TRBV19; 7 nucleotides agree with TRBD1. This CDR3 spans 12 amino acids. V gave up 4 bases and J gave up 7 bases; unmatched junction bases: 3. The germline V gene encodes CDR1 LNHDA and CDR2 SQIVND (reference sequence). CDR3 sequence (DNA): TGTGCCAGTAGTACCACAGGGGCTGGCTACACCTTC. It codes for CASSTTGAGYTF.

This chain joins TRBV7-9 and TRBJ2-3; 11 nucleotides align to TRBD2. The CDR3 extends over 15 amino acids. Germline values: CDR1 SEHNR, CDR2 FQNEAQ (reference sequence). Losses at the gene ends were 6 bases for V and 4 bases for J; bases not matched to a gene: 6. The CDR3 protein is CASRGTSGSPDTQYF. DNA of the CDR3: TGTGCCAGCAGGGGCACTAGCGGGAGTCCAGATACGCAGTATTTT.

The chain is built from TRBV6-5 and TRBJ1-5, with 7 positions matching TRBD1. Germline V gene sequence: CDR1 MNHEY, CDR2 SVGAGI. The CDR3 covers 12 residues. Trimming took 6 bases from V and 7 from J; bases not matched to a gene: 3. The CDR3, as DNA: TGTGCCAGCAGAACAGGGGACCAGCCCCAGCATTTT. Translation: CASRTGDQPQHF.

V is TRBV25-1 and J is TRBJ1-1; 8 bases are a match to TRBD1. V gave up 4 bases and J gave up 5 bases; unmatched junction bases: 12. The CDR3 has 16 residues. CDR1 and CDR2 from the germline V gene are MGHDK and SYGVNS. DNA of the CDR3: TGTGCCAGCAGTGCCCGGACAGGGTTAGGGGGTACTGAAGCTTTCTTT. Encoded protein: CASSARTGLGGTEAFF.

The chain recombines TRBV5-5 with TRBJ2-7; D is unclear. Trimming stripped 4 bases from V and 4 bases from J, with 15 bases between. Germline V gene sequence: CDR1 SGHKS, CDR2 YYEKEE (reference sequence). CDR3 size: 14 residues. This chain's CDR3 is CASSPASQTYEQYF. CDR3 DNA sequence: TGTGCCAGCAGCCCGGCGAGCCAGACATACGAGCAGTACTTC. Based on the CDR3 plus reference TRBV5-5 and TRBJ2-7, the full variable domain is DAGVTQSPTHLIKTRGQQVTLRCSPISGHKSVSWYQQVLGQGPQFIFQYYEKEERGRGNFPDRFSARQFPNYSSELNVNALLLGDSALYLCASSPASQTYEQYFGPGTRLTVT.

The chain links TRBV5-1 to TRBJ2-1, with 11 bases lining up with TRBD2. In germline, CDR1 is SGHRS, CDR2 YFSETQ. V lost 0 bases and J lost 6; bases outside the gene matches: 2. CDR3 size: 15 residues. The CDR3 here is CASSLGTSGFNEQFF. CDR3 sequence (DNA): TGCGCCAGCAGCTTGGGGACTAGCGGGTTCAATGAGCAGTTCTTC. The full variable domain, its missing parts supplied by reference TRBV5-1 and TRBJ2-1, is KAGVTQTPRYLIKTRGQQVTLSCSPISGHRSVSWYQQTPGQGLQFLFEYFSETQRNKGNFPGRFSGRQFSNSRSEMNVSTLELGDSALYLCASSLGTSGFNEQFFGPGTRLTVL.

This clone was seen a few times. The V and J genes are TRBV7-8 and TRBJ1-1; 7 bases are shared with TRBD1. Germline assignment: CDR1 SGHVS and CDR2 FQNEAQ. The CDR3 runs to 14 residues. Trimming removed 5 bases from V and 4 bases from J; junction bases left unmatched: 7. The CDR3 coding sequence is TGTGCCAGCAGCACGTCCCGGGACAGCACTGAAGCTTTCTTT. This translates into CASSTSRDSTEAFF. The variable domain in full, with the rest retrieved from reference TRBV7-8 and TRBJ1-1, is GAGVSQSPRYKVAKRGQDVALRCDPISGHVSLFWYQQALGQGPEFLTYFQNEAQLDKSGLPSDRFFAERPEGSVSTLKIQRTQQEDSAVYLCASSTSRDSTEAFFGQGTRLTVV.

The chain uses TRBV19 and TRBJ1-5; TRBD1 is a possible D gene (5 bases). The V and J ends lost 5 bases and 7 bases respectively, with 15 bases between them. The CDR3 covers 14 residues. Germline V gene lookup returns CDR1 LNHDA and CDR2 SQIVND (reference sequence). CDR3 sequence reads: CASSPGTSYQPQHF. The CDR3 DNA reads TGTGCCAGTAGTCCCGGGACTTCGTACCAGCCCCAGCATTTT.

The V and J genes are TRBV25-1 and TRBJ2-1, with 9 positions matching TRBD1. Germline V gene data show CDR1 as MGHDK and CDR2 as SYGVNS. This CDR3 region has 17 residues. J gave up 7 bases and V 1 base, and 11 bases lay outside the gene matches. The CDR3 spells CASSESTPGQGLNEQFF. In DNA form, the CDR3 reads TGTGCCAGCAGTGAATCAACCCCAGGACAGGGGTTGAATGAGCAGTTCTTC.

V and J are TRBV10-1 and TRBJ1-2; maybe TRBD1 (6 bases). V was cut by 8 bases and J by 7 bases, with 8 bases left in between. CDR3 length: 10 residues. The V gene's germline CDR1 is WNHNN and CDR2 SYGVQD (reference sequence). The CDR3 sequence is CASHRVGYTF. For the CDR3, the DNA is TGCGCCAGCCACAGGGTTGGCTACACCTTC.

The chain combines TRBV6-5 with TRBJ1-2, with D perhaps TRBD1 (6 bases). This CDR3 contains 13 residues. From germline, CDR1 is MNHEY and CDR2 SVGAGI. Trimming left V 7 bases short and J 6 bases short, with 15 bases between. The CDR3 DNA follows: TGTGCCAGCAACCGGCGGGAGGGGGATGGCTACACCTTC. As protein: CASNRREGDGYTF.

The chain recombines TRBV9 with TRBJ2-3; tentative D call: TRBD2 (6 bases). Trimming took 0 bases from V and 0 from J, leaving 11 bases between them. The CDR3 has 16 amino acids. Per the germline V gene, CDR1 is SGDLS and CDR2 is YYNGEE. The CDR3 DNA reads as TGTGCCAGCAGCGTAGGGCACGCGGGAAGCACAGATACGCAGTATTTT. Amino acids: CASSVGHAGSTDTQYF.

This chain links TRBV10-3 with TRBJ2-1, with 11 positions matching TRBD2. In germline, CDR1 is ENHRY, CDR2 SYGVKD. J lost 6 bases, V lost 0 bases, and 1 base had no gene match. CDR3 length equals 15 residues. The CDR3 DNA sequence: TGTGCCATCAGTGAGTCGACTAGCGGGGCCAATGAGCAGTTCTTC. Translation gives CAISESTSGANEQFF.

Of note for this clone: Other nucleotide sequences from this sample produce the same CDR3. The J gene is TRBJ2-7, the V gene TRBV18; D gene uncertain. The CDR3 is 12 residues long. The V end lost 3 bases, the J end lost 2 bases, and 5 bases lay between the germline ends. CDR1 and CDR2 from the germline V gene are KGHSH and LQKENI. The CDR3 protein is CASSPNTYEQYF. CDR3 DNA sequence: TGTGCCAGCTCACCCAACACCTACGAGCAGTACTTC.

The chain combines TRBV18 with TRBJ1-1; 9 bases are a match to TRBD1. The CDR3 length is 15 residues. After removal of 0 bases from V and 8 bases from J, the junction contained 7 bases not matched to a gene. The germline V gene encodes CDR1 KGHSH and CDR2 LQKENI. The CDR3 loop reads CASSPPKGTGSEAFF. CDR3 nucleotide sequence: TGTGCCAGCTCACCACCTAAAGGGACAGGGTCGGAAGCTTTCTTT.

The chain employs TRBV2 and TRBJ1-4; no reliable D call. The CDR3 consists of 12 residues. Trimming left V 6 bases short and J 8 bases short, with 10 bases between. Germline CDR1 is SNHLY and CDR2 is FYNNEI. The CDR3 DNA is TGTGCCAGCAGGTGGTTCGGGGAAAAACTGTTTTTT. This sequence encodes CASRWFGEKLFF.